The rows below give T cell receptor beta chains drawn from one sample of a study of blood T cell repertoires in COVID-19. Clones were read by immunoSEQ multiplex PCR, and TCRdb kept only the in-frame ones, dropping some. The top ten hold around 3.4% of the sample, which has 61,000 or so clones, roughly four fifths seen once. The sample was peripheral blood. The source is a woman older than 75 with acute or convalescent COVID-19. CDR3s include the opening cysteine and the closing phenylalanine or tryptophan. The D gene is left open where the match is weak. Clone size is shown for a subset of rows, as once, few, many or a class of expanded clone.

>TRBV2|TRBD1|-|TRBJ2-7
TGTGCCAGCAGTGACCCACGTCCACAGGGGTACGAGCAGTACTTC
CASSDPRPQGYEQYF
>TRBV7-2|TRBD2|-|TRBJ2-7
TGTGCCAGCAGCCCTAGCGGGGGGGCCGACGAGCAGTACTTC
CASSPSGGADEQYF
>TRBV9|-|-|TRBJ1-6
TGTGCCAGCAGCCCTCGCCAGGGATCACCCCTCCACTTT
CASSPRQGSPLHF
>TRBV7-2|TRBD1|-|TRBJ2-7
TGTGCCAGCAGCTTGTCTCTCCGAGGACAGGGGAGGGCCTACGAGCAGTACTTC
CASSLSLRGQGRAYEQYF
>TRBV19|-|few|TRBJ2-1
TGTGCCAGTAAGGGGATTCCCAATGAGCAGTTCTTC
CASKGIPNEQFF
>TRBV9|-|-|TRBJ1-1
TGTGCCAGCAGCGAGGGACATCTAGCTAACACTGAAGCTTTCTTT
CASSEGHLANTEAFF
>TRBV7-2|TRBD2|-|TRBJ2-1
TGTGCCAGCAGCCTATCCTCTGGTCCGGGGGGTTACAATGAGCAGTTCTTC
CASSLSSGPGGYNEQFF
>TRBV28|TRBD2|-|TRBJ2-5
TGTGCCAGCAGTTCTTCCTGGACTAGCGGGAGATGGCTGGAGACCCAGTACTTC
CASSSSWTSGRWLETQYF
>TRBV6-1|TRBD1|once|TRBJ2-2
TGTGCCAGCAGTGAAGGGGCAGGGGGTACGGGGGAGCTGTTTTTT
CASSEGAGGTGELFF
>TRBV18|-|-|TRBJ2-4
TGTGCCAGCTCACGCCACAGACAACTAGCCAAAAACATTCAGTACTTC
CASSRHRQLAKNIQYF
>TRBV27|TRBD1|-|TRBJ1-5
TGTGCCAGCAGTCCCAGTGCGGGACAGTACAATCAGCCCCAGCATTTT
CASSPSAGQYNQPQHF
>TRBV9|-|-|TRBJ2-2
TGTGCCAGCAGCGAGAAGGGGGTCGCGAACACCGGGGAGCTGTTTTTT
CASSEKGVANTGELFF
>TRBV5-4|-|-|TRBJ1-1
TGTGCCAGCAGCTTGGCCGGGACACCCACTGAAGCTTTCTTT
CASSLAGTPTEAFF
>TRBV7-3|TRBD1|-|TRBJ1-4
TGTGCCAGCAGCTTAACCGGGACAGCAACTAATGAAAAACTGTTTTTT
CASSLTGTATNEKLFF
>TRBV5-1|TRBD1|-|TRBJ2-3
TGCGCCAGCAGCTTGGGGACAGGGCGCACAGATACGCAGTATTTT
CASSLGTGRTDTQYF
>TRBV2|TRBD1|once|TRBJ1-1
TGTGCCAGCATTTCCTTAGGGACAGCGAACACTGAAGCTTTCTTT
CASISLGTANTEAFF
>TRBV28|TRBD1|-|TRBJ1-6
TGTGCCAGCAGTCTCGGGACAGGGGAGGGTTCACCCCTCCACTTT
CASSLGTGEGSPLHF
>TRBV9|-|-|TRBJ2-5
TGTGCCAGCAGCCTGGGGAGTTTAGAAGAGACCCAGTACTTC
CASSLGSLEETQYF
>TRBV6-1|-|-|TRBJ1-2
TGTGCCAGCAGTGATTTGGGGCGGGGCTACACCTTC
CASSDLGRGYTF
>TRBV5-5|TRBD1|-|TRBJ1-5
TGTGCCAGCAGCGAGGGACAGGGGTTTCAGCCCCAGCATTTT
CASSEGQGFQPQHF
>TRBV27|TRBD1|-|TRBJ2-1
TGTGCCAGCAGTTCAACCCCAGTGACAGGGAGAGGGAATGAGCAGTTCTTC
CASSSTPVTGRGNEQFF
>TRBV9|-|-|TRBJ1-4
TGTGCCAGCAGCGTAGGGGGTGTTCGGGGTAATGAAAAACTGTTTTTT
CASSVGGVRGNEKLFF
>TRBV11-2|TRBD2|once|TRBJ2-1
TGTGCCAGCAGCTTAATATTGCGGGGGAGCTCCTACAATGAGCAGTTCTTC
CASSLILRGSSYNEQFF